The 27 T cell receptor beta chains below all came from one sample that was sequenced in a study of identical twins. TCRdb re-called the 5' RACE reads through MiXCR, storing one row per CDR3 protein. The top ten hold roughly 0.97% of the sample, which has hundreds of thousands of distinct CDR3 sequences, around 8.6% seen once. Separately, the same data were catalogued under a study of yellow fever vaccine responses in identical twins.

The sequenced material came from PBMCs. All receptors derive from a woman between 18 and 30 years old in good health.

The chain recombines TRBV20-1 with TRBJ2-7; 7 bases are a match to TRBD2. The V and J ends lost 5 bases and 2 bases, in that order; junction bases with no gene match: 3. Looked up from germline, CDR1 is DFQATT and CDR2 is SNEGSKA (reference sequence). This CDR3 region has 12 residues. This chain's CDR3 is CSAASGPYEQYF. The DNA for the CDR3 is TGCAGTGCTGCTAGCGGACCCTACGAGCAGTACTTC.

As to this clonotype: Sequence at one end of the junction differs from germline and may be a read error. The chain carries TRBV12-3 or TRBV12-4 and TRBJ2-5, with 8 bases that match TRBD1. The CDR3 extends over 19 amino acids. The CDR3 here is CACSLATVFRDRREETQYF. The CDR3 bases are TGTGCCTGCAGTTTAGCGACAGTCTTCCGGGACAGGAGGGAAGAGACCCAGTACTTC.

V is TRBV20-1 and J is TRBJ2-1; 16 bases are a match to TRBD2. Germline V gives CDR1 DFQATT, CDR2 SNEGSKA (reference sequence). CDR3 size: 15 residues. Trimming at V came to 4 bases and at J to 8 bases, leaving 5 bases not matched to a gene. The CDR3 bases are TGCAGTGCTACTGGGACTAGCGGGAGGGGCCATGAGCAGTTCTTC. This sequence encodes CSATGTSGRGHEQFF.

The chain links TRBV5-1 to TRBJ2-7; 10 bases line up with TRBD1. CDR1 and CDR2 (germline): SGHRS, YFSETQ. The ends lost 0 bases at V and 0 bases at J; junction bases unmatched: 3. This CDR3 has 16 residues. The CDR3 DNA sequence: TGCGCCAGCAGCTTGGAGGGACAGGGGTACTCCTACGAGCAGTACTTC. As protein: CASSLEGQGYSYEQYF.

The chain uses TRBV15 and TRBJ2-5, with D uncertain. The CDR3 contains 12 residues. Germline V gene data show CDR1 as LNHNV and CDR2 as YYDKDF (reference sequence). V lost 1 base and J 5 bases, leaving 5 bases between the germline ends. The CDR3 DNA reads TGTGCCACCAGCAGAGTATCCGAGACCCAGTACTTC. It encodes CATSRVSETQYF.

This sequence joins TRBV12-3 or TRBV12-4 and TRBJ2-7; tentatively, D is TRBD1 or TRBD2 (5 bases each). The CDR3 consists of 13 residues. V lost 8 bases, J lost 0 bases, and 11 bases lay in between. The CDR3 region has the DNA TGTGCCAGCGGGGGTCAAAGCTCCTACGAGCAGTACTTC. It encodes CASGGQSSYEQYF.

The chain is built from TRBV20-1 and TRBJ2-3; D is perhaps TRBD1 or TRBD2 (5 bases each). The CDR3 runs to 15 residues. V was shortened by 6 bases and J by 0 bases, with 16 bases between the two germline ends. Germline values: CDR1 DFQATT, CDR2 SNEGSKA (reference sequence). The CDR3 coding sequence is TGCAGTGCCAAAGACAGCGGAACTAGCACAGATACGCAGTATTTT. Protein sequence: CSAKDSGTSTDTQYF.

Many counts were recorded for this clonotype. The rearrangement uses TRBV20-1 and TRBJ2-3; 11 bases agree with TRBD2. CDR3 length equals 10 residues. The V segment lost 7 bases and the J segment 11 bases; nucleotides outside the gene matches: 2. Germline CDR1 reads DFQATT; CDR2 reads SNEGSKA (reference sequence). CDR3 DNA: TGCAGTGGGCTAGCGGGGGGGCAGTATTTT. Its translation is CSGLAGGQYF.

This sequence joins TRBV5-1 and TRBJ2-3, with D uncertain. V was cut by 0 bases and J by 1 base, with 15 bases left in between. This CDR3 is 17 amino acids long. Germline loops: CDR1 SGHRS, CDR2 YFSETQ. The chain's CDR3 is CASSLAFTVIRTDTQYF. CDR3 nucleotides: TGCGCCAGCAGCTTGGCCTTCACCGTGATTCGCACAGATACGCAGTATTTT.

The chain uses TRBV28 and TRBJ2-5, with D perhaps matching TRBD1 (7 bases). Trimming left V 4 bases short and J 2 bases short, with 17 bases between. CDR3 length equals 16 residues. Germline-derived CDR1 and CDR2 are MDHEN and SYDVKM. In DNA form, the CDR3 reads TGTGCCAGCAGTTCATCGGGCAGGGGGAGGCAAGAGACCCAGTACTTC. Amino acid sequence: CASSSSGRGRQETQYF.

This chain joins TRBV4-3 and TRBJ2-3; 7 bases map to TRBD1. Germline CDR1 LGHNA, CDR2 YSLEER. V lost 2 bases to trimming and J lost 0 bases; unmatched junction nucleotides: 8. This CDR3 has 17 amino acids. CDR3 amino acids: CASSQLQGPTSTDTQYF. The CDR3 DNA is TGCGCCAGCAGCCAATTACAGGGGCCGACTAGCACAGATACGCAGTATTTT.

The sample holds a few counts of this clonotype. The germline gene is not matched at one end of the junction; a read error may be the cause. CDR3 sequence reads: CASSLPHTSGNF. CDR3 coding DNA: TGTGCCAGCAGTTTACCGCACACTAGCGGGAACTTC. The chain joins TRBV28 to TRBJ2-7; 10 nucleotides agree with TRBD2. CDR3 length: 12 amino acids. Germline-derived CDR1 and CDR2 are MDHEN and SYDVKM.

This clonotype was counted ten times or more. The V call is TRBV6-1, the J call TRBJ2-3, with 7 nucleotides matching TRBD1. The CDR3 has 14 amino acids. Germline loops: CDR1 MNHNS, CDR2 SASEGT. The junction had 6 bases not matched to a gene; V was cut back by 6 bases and J by 3 bases. As DNA, the CDR3 is TGTGCCAGCAGACCCGGACAGGCAACAGATACGCAGTATTTT. This translates into CASRPGQATDTQYF.

This clonotype has only a few counts. The genes are TRBV5-1 and TRBJ2-2, with no clear D. This CDR3 spans 15 amino acids. V lost 0 bases and J lost 0, with 6 bases in between. The germline V gene has CDR1 SGHRS and CDR2 YFSETQ. This chain's CDR3 is CASSLALANTGELFF. DNA for the CDR3: TGCGCCAGCAGCTTGGCACTTGCGAACACCGGGGAGCTGTTTTTT.

A few counts support this clonotype. The chain carries TRBV2 and TRBJ2-5; no firm D call. The germline V gene has CDR1 SNHLY and CDR2 FYNNEI. The ends were cut back, 1 base at V and 3 bases at J, with 9 bases in the middle. This CDR3 region has 14 residues. The CDR3: CASSEGLLKETQYF. CDR3 in DNA: TGTGCCAGCAGTGAAGGGCTCCTAAAAGAGACCCAGTACTTC.

The chain uses TRBV5-1 and TRBJ2-7; the match to TRBD1 covers 10 bases. The CDR3 has 17 amino acids. The trim removed 3 bases at V and 2 bases at J, leaving 11 bases unmatched. The V gene's germline CDR1 is SGHRS and CDR2 YFSETQ. This CDR3 is CASSSQPGQGSTYEQYF. The CDR3 nucleotides are TGCGCCAGCAGCTCACAACCGGGACAGGGGTCAACCTACGAGCAGTACTTC.

The chain has TRBV20-1 and TRBJ2-5, with D perhaps matching TRBD2 (6 bases). The CDR3 contains 14 residues. V gave up 3 bases and J gave up 4 bases, with 15 bases separating them. Looked up from germline, CDR1 is DFQATT and CDR2 is SNEGSKA (reference sequence). CDR3 coding DNA: TGCAGTGCTAGGCCACCCCTGGGGGGAGAGACCCAGTACTTC. Protein product: CSARPPLGGETQYF.

This clonotype was counted only a few times. This chain links TRBV12-3 or TRBV12-4 with TRBJ2-3, with 10 bases aligning to TRBD2. The CDR3 extends over 20 amino acids. Trimming took 4 bases from V and 4 from J; bases not matched to a gene: 20. The CDR3 is CASSYAAGSGGPGISDTQYF. DNA for the CDR3: TGTGCCAGCAGTTACGCCGCAGGTAGCGGGGGGCCGGGCATATCAGATACGCAGTATTTT.

This clonotype was detected ten times or more. The chain joins TRBV5-1 to TRBJ2-7; D may correspond to TRBD1 or TRBD2 (5 bases each). Germline-derived CDR1 and CDR2 are SGHRS and YFSETQ. Trimming cost V 0 bases and J 3 bases, with 10 bases left between them. The CDR3 length is 14 residues. This chain's CDR3 is CASSLVGGVYEQYF. The CDR3 nucleotides are TGCGCCAGCAGCTTGGTTGGGGGTGTCTACGAGCAGTACTTC.

This chain joins TRBV7-9 and TRBJ2-2; 12 bases align to TRBD1. The ends lost 6 bases at V and 3 bases at J; junction bases unmatched: 5. Germline CDR1 is SEHNR and CDR2 is FQNEAQ (reference sequence). This CDR3 region has 16 residues. CDR3 region: CASSPGQGADTGELFF. CDR3 sequence (DNA): TGTGCCAGCAGTCCGGGACAGGGGGCGGACACCGGGGAGCTGTTTTTT.

This clonotype was observed at least ten times. The rearrangement uses TRBV12-3 or TRBV12-4 and TRBJ2-7; TRBD2 might be the D (5 bases). V was shortened by 4 bases and J by 0 bases, with 7 bases between the two germline ends. There are 13 residues in the CDR3. CDR3 nucleotide sequence: TGTGCCAGCAGTTATGGGAGCTCCTACGAGCAGTACTTC. Translation gives CASSYGSSYEQYF.

The chain recombines TRBV7-9 with TRBJ1-4, with D unclear. V was clipped by 1 base and J by 3 bases, with 9 bases between them. This CDR3 is built from 15 residues. Germline CDR1 and CDR2: SEHNR and FQNEAQ (reference sequence). The CDR3 region has the DNA TGTGCCAGCAGCTTAGTCCCGGGCCCTAATGAAAAACTGTTTTTT. Protein product: CASSLVPGPNEKLFF.

This sequence joins TRBV12-3 or TRBV12-4 and TRBJ2-7; tentative D call: TRBD2 (7 bases). This CDR3 has 14 amino acids. Trimming shortened V by 3 bases and J by 4 bases, and 13 bases separated the two germline ends. The CDR3 sequence is CASSLERGGYEQYF. CDR3 bases: TGTGCCAGCAGTTTGGAGAGGGGGGGGTACGAGCAGTACTTC.

This clonotype was observed a handful of times. The CDR3 region has the DNA TGCGCCAGCAGCCCCGGACGGGCGGGCCAAGAGACCCAGTACTTC. It translates to CASSPGRAGQETQYF. The rearrangement links TRBV5-1 to TRBJ2-5; the D gene is possibly TRBD2 (5 bases). The CDR3 totals 15 residues. Germline V CDR1 and CDR2: SGHRS, YFSETQ. With 4 bases removed from V and 1 base from J, the gap between germline ends came to 14 bases.

This clonotype was found many times. The chain carries TRBV11-2 and TRBJ2-2; D is tentatively TRBD1 or TRBD2 (5 bases each). This CDR3 contains 15 residues. CDR1 and CDR2 (germline): SGHAT, FQNNGV. V lost 6 bases, J lost 1 base, and 12 bases lay in between. The CDR3: CASRNPGRNTGELFF. CDR3 in DNA: TGTGCCAGCAGAAACCCAGGGAGGAACACCGGGGAGCTGTTTTTT.

This clonotype was seen at least ten times. The chain employs TRBV20-1 and TRBJ2-7; tentative D call: TRBD2 (6 bases). Germline assignment: CDR1 DFQATT and CDR2 SNEGSKA (reference sequence). This CDR3 comprises 15 residues. Trimming removed 1 base at V and 0 bases at J, with 13 bases between. Written as DNA, the CDR3 is TGCAGTGCTAGAGGTGGGGGGTCCAGCTCCTACGAGCAGTACTTC. This gives the protein CSARGGGSSSYEQYF.

The chain uses TRBV10-1 and TRBJ2-3; possible D gene TRBD2, 6 bases. Germline V gene sequence: CDR1 WNHNN, CDR2 SYGVQD (reference sequence). The ends were cut back, 4 bases at V and 5 bases at J, with 19 bases in the middle. There are 16 residues in the CDR3. CDR3 bases: TGCGCCAGCAGTGTCGGGGGAGGATCCGCCGGAGATACGCAGTATTTT. This codes for CASSVGGGSAGDTQYF.